The present T cell receptor (beta chain) was sequenced within a study of blood T cell repertoires in COVID-19. Seattle participants joined during active infection and were tracked over time. The authors' processing: Reference gene primer amplification yielded estimated nucleated cell counts. Sequencing was performed with immunoSEQ multiplex PCR; in TCRdb, only in-frame clones are kept and a portion is missing. V and J calls and clone size are given by that table; D and trimming were obtained from the DNA. The repertoire includes 160,000 or so clones, 85% of them detected once, and under 6% sits in the top ten. The material sequenced was peripheral blood. The source is a woman aged 45-65 years with COVID-19, enrolled during active disease.

CDR3 bases: TGTGCCAGCAGTTCCGAGACAGGGGCCTACGAGCAGTACTTC. Its protein is CASSSETGAYEQYF. The J gene is TRBJ2-7, the V gene TRBV28; TRBD1 agrees at 8 bases. Per germline, CDR1 MDHEN and CDR2 SYDVKM. The CDR3 totals 14 residues. The J segment lost 2 bases and the V segment lost 4 bases, leaving 4 bases of the junction unmatched. The full variable domain, with the rest looked up from reference TRBV28 and TRBJ2-7, is DVKVTQSSRYLVKRTGEKVFLECVQDMDHENMFWYRQDPGLGLRLIYFSYDVKMKEKGDIPEGYSVSREKKERFSLILESASTNQTSMYLCASSSETGAYEQYFGPGTRLTVT.